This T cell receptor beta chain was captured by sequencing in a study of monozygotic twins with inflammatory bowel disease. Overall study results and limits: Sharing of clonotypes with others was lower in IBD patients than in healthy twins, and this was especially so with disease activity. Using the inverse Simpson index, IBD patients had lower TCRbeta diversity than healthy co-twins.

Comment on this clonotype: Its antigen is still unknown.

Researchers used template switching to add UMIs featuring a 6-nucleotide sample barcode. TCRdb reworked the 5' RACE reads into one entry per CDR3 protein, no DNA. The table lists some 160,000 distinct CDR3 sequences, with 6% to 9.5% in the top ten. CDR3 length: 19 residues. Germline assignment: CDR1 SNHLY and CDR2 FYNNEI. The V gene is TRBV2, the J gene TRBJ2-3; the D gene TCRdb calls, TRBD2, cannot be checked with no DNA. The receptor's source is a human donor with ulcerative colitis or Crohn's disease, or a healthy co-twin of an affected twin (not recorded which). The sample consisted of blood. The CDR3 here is CASSFSDRGGRGSTDTQYF.